One and the same sample provided the 20 T cell receptor beta chains below, sequenced in a study of early T cells in non-severe SARS-CoV-2 infection. TCRdb called the 5' RACE reads again in MiXCR, with one record for every CDR3 protein. Of 10,000 to 12,000 distinct CDR3 sequences in the sample, 4% to 5.5% were seen once. Material: whole blood. The source is an adult who was a healthcare worker with PCR-confirmed SARS-CoV-2 infection or an uninfected control (not recorded which).

By its share, this clonotype is medium-sized (0.01 to 0.1%). The V call is TRBV7-7, the J call TRBJ2-1, with D perhaps TRBD2 (5 bases). V lost 3 bases and J 4 bases, leaving 7 bases between the germline ends. CDR1 and CDR2 from the germline V gene are SSHAT and FNYEAQ (reference sequence). This CDR3 has 13 amino acids. CDR3 sequence reads: CASSFGVYNEQFF. DNA for the CDR3: TGTGCCAGCAGCTTCGGGGTTTACAATGAGCAGTTCTTC. The entire variable domain, with the rest obtained from reference TRBV7-7 and TRBJ2-1, is as follows: GAGVSQSPRYKVTKRGQDVTLRCDPISSHATLYWYQQALGQGPEFLTYFNYEAQPDKSGLPSDRFSAERPEGSISTLTIQRTEQRDSAMYRCASSFGVYNEQFFGPGTRLTVL.

This clonotype is classed as medium-sized (0.01 to 0.1%). V and J are TRBV27 and TRBJ1-6, with D possibly matching TRBD1 (5 bases). The germline V gene encodes CDR1 MNHEY and CDR2 SMNVEV (reference sequence). This CDR3 is built from 15 residues. V dropped 3 bases and J dropped 8 bases, with 14 bases sitting between them. DNA for the CDR3: TGTGCCAGCAGTTTTTCGGGGCAGGGATATTCACCCCTCCACTTT. It codes for CASSFSGQGYSPLHF.

This clonotype counts as medium-sized. The chain uses TRBV19 and TRBJ1-5, with D unclear. The germline CDR1 and CDR2 sequences are LNHDA and SQIVND (reference sequence). This CDR3 has 15 residues. The germline V and J ends were trimmed by 4 bases and 0 bases, with 10 bases remaining between them. In DNA, the CDR3 is TGTGCCAGTAGTAGGACGCGGTATAGCAATCAGCCCCAGCATTTT. Protein: CASSRTRYSNQPQHF.

This clonotype showed up many times. J is TRBJ2-7 and V is TRBV20-1; no clear D gene. V shed 2 bases and J shed 2 bases, with 10 bases lying between them. From germline, CDR1 is DFQATT and CDR2 SNEGSKA (reference sequence). This CDR3 has 13 residues. The chain's CDR3 is CSARKPTTYEQYF. CDR3 coding DNA: TGCAGTGCTAGAAAACCGACGACCTACGAGCAGTACTTC.

The CDR3 DNA reads as TGTGCCAGCAGCCCTAGGCAGGGGGCAGAGACCCAGTACTTC. Translating it yields CASSPRQGAETQYF. The rearrangement uses TRBV6-2 or TRBV6-3 and TRBJ2-5; 8 bases align to TRBD1. The V gene end was trimmed by 6 bases and the J gene end by 4 bases; junction bases not matched to a gene: 7. The CDR3 has 14 residues. Per the germline V gene, CDR1 is MNHEY and CDR2 is SVGEGT.

This clonotype has at least ten counts. The gene calls are TRBV5-1 and TRBJ1-2; D is unclear. Trimming took 2 bases from V and 2 from J, leaving 13 bases between them. The CDR3 contains 15 residues. In germline, CDR1 is SGHRS, CDR2 YFSETQ. CDR3 coding DNA: TGCGCCAGCAGCTTCAACCCCACCTCAAACTATGGCTACACCTTC. As protein: CASSFNPTSNYGYTF. Together with reference TRBV5-1 and TRBJ1-2, the CDR3 gives the full variable domain: KAGVTQTPRYLIKTRGQQVTLSCSPISGHRSVSWYQQTPGQGLQFLFEYFSETQRNKGNFPGRFSGRQFSNSRSEMNVSTLELGDSALYLCASSFNPTSNYGYTFGSGTRLTVV.

The sample holds many counts of this clonotype. The chain is built from TRBV12-3 or TRBV12-4 and TRBJ1-1, with 11 nucleotides matching TRBD1. This CDR3 is 17 amino acids long. Trimming took 6 bases from V and 4 from J; bases not matched to a gene: 13. CDR3 nucleotide sequence: TGTGCCAGCAGCCGCATGCGGGGGGGGACAGGGGGCACTGAAGCTTTCTTT. Translating gives CASSRMRGGTGGTEAFF.

This clonotype occurred many times. This chain joins TRBV10-3 and TRBJ1-2, with 8 bases fitting TRBD1. V gave up 7 bases and J gave up 6 bases; unmatched junction bases: 7. CDR1 and CDR2 (germline): ENHRY, SYGVKD. The CDR3 loop spans 13 amino acids. Here the CDR3 DNA reads TGTGCCATCAAGGGGACAGGAGCAAATGGCTACACCTTC. Residues: CAIKGTGANGYTF.

This clonotype was observed many times. The CDR3 nucleotides read TGTGCCAGCAGTTACTCGACCCGGTCGGTGAAAAAACTGTTTTTT. Translated, it gives CASSYSTRSVKKLFF. This chain joins TRBV6-5 and TRBJ1-4, with no clear D. Trimming left V 0 bases short and J 9 bases short, with 14 bases between. CDR1 and CDR2 from the germline V gene are MNHEY and SVGAGI. The CDR3 extends over 15 amino acids.

This clonotype has more than one count but fewer than ten. This rearrangement joins TRBV12-3 or TRBV12-4 to TRBJ2-5, with no clear D. CDR3 length equals 14 residues. Deletions cut 6 bases from V and 3 bases from J, with 14 bases between. The CDR3 reads CASSTTGVEETQYF. CDR3 nucleotide sequence: TGTGCCAGCAGCACAACGGGTGTGGAAGAGACCCAGTACTTC.

This clonotype was counted at least ten times. The genes are TRBV11-2 and TRBJ2-5; no clear D gene. Germline V gene lookup returns CDR1 SGHAT and CDR2 FQNNGV. The CDR3 is 14 amino acids. Trimming left V 5 bases short and J 2 bases short, with 12 bases between. The CDR3 region is CASSPNSVQETQYF. The CDR3 DNA reads as TGTGCCAGCAGCCCCAATTCCGTACAAGAGACCCAGTACTTC.

This clonotype came up many times. The CDR3 DNA is TGCAGCGTTGTCAGGGTAGGAGTTAGCACCGGGGAGCTGTTTTTT. Translation gives CSVVRVGVSTGELFF. V usage is TRBV29-1 and J usage is TRBJ2-2; the D gene is possibly TRBD1 (5 bases). This CDR3 is built from 15 residues. The V end was cut by 4 bases, the J end by 4 bases, with 16 bases between. Germline V gene lookup returns CDR1 SQVTM and CDR2 ANQGSEA.

The chain combines TRBV12-3 or TRBV12-4 with TRBJ1-2; 8 positions match TRBD1. Trimming cost V 3 bases and J 9 bases; bases outside gene matches: 9. This CDR3 is 14 amino acids long. CDR3 region: CASSLSSGGRRYTF. CDR3 DNA: TGTGCCAGCAGTTTGAGTTCAGGGGGCCGTCGCTACACCTTC.

Relative to its sample, this clonotype is medium-sized. The chain carries TRBV20-1 and TRBJ2-1, with 8 bases lining up with TRBD2. Germline-derived CDR1 and CDR2 are DFQATT and SNEGSKA (reference sequence). V lost 3 bases, J lost 9 bases, and 13 bases stayed unmatched. The CDR3 runs to 15 residues. The CDR3 DNA follows: TGCAGTGCTAGGGGACTAGTTTTGGGACGTTCTGAGCAGTTCTTC. Its protein is CSARGLVLGRSEQFF.

There are many counts of this clonotype. The chain has TRBV7-6 and TRBJ2-1; TRBD2 matches 9 bases. Germline-derived CDR1 and CDR2 are SGHVS and FNYEAQ. The CDR3 covers 16 residues. V shed 5 bases and J 6 bases; nucleotides not matched to a gene: 11. The CDR3 protein is CASSEGRRGGANEQFF. DNA for the CDR3: TGTGCCAGCAGCGAAGGGAGGCGGGGGGGCGCCAATGAGCAGTTCTTC.

This clonotype was seen many times. This rearrangement joins TRBV7-9 to TRBJ2-5; D gene uncertain. The CDR3 has 12 amino acids. V lost 5 bases and J 5 bases, leaving 9 bases between the germline ends. Looked up from germline, CDR1 is SEHNR and CDR2 is FQNEAQ (reference sequence). CDR3 nucleotides: TGTGCCAGCAGCCTAATACGGGAGACCCAGTACTTC. Translated, it gives CASSLIRETQYF.

The chain is built from TRBV7-2 and TRBJ2-7; D call uncertain. Germline CDR1 is SGHTA and CDR2 is FQGNSA. Trimming removed 3 bases at V and 0 bases at J, with 12 bases between. The CDR3 loop spans 15 amino acids. The CDR3 sequence is CASSFVARSSYEQYF. CDR3 nucleotide sequence: TGTGCCAGCAGCTTCGTTGCTCGTAGCTCCTACGAGCAGTACTTC. Supplemented by reference TRBV7-2 and TRBJ2-7, the full variable domain reads GAGVSQSPSNKVTEKGKDVELRCDPISGHTALYWYRQSLGQGLEFLIYFQGNSAPDKSGLPSDRFSAERTGGSVSTLTIQRTQQEDSAVYLCASSFVARSSYEQYFGPGTRLTVT.

This clonotype was seen at least ten times. V usage is TRBV20-1 and J usage is TRBJ2-1; D remains ambiguous. The V end lost 6 bases, the J end lost 0 bases, and 15 bases lay between the germline ends. This CDR3 has 15 residues. The germline V gene encodes CDR1 DFQATT and CDR2 SNEGSKA (reference sequence). The CDR3 DNA is TGCAGTGCCCTTCGACCTGAAAGCTCCTACAATGAGCAGTTCTTC. This encodes CSALRPESSYNEQFF.

This clonotype was observed at least ten times. The genes are TRBV20-1 and TRBJ2-5, with D possibly TRBD2 on 6 matching bases. Deletions cut 6 bases from V and 4 bases from J, with 21 bases between. CDR3 size: 15 residues. The germline V gene has CDR1 DFQATT and CDR2 SNEGSKA (reference sequence). CDR3: CSADLRMRGGETQYF. The CDR3 DNA reads TGCAGTGCCGACCTCCGAATGAGGGGAGGAGAGACCCAGTACTTC.

The V and J genes are TRBV7-8 and TRBJ2-2; TRBD2 matches 10 bases. This CDR3 region has 15 residues. Germline V gene lookup returns CDR1 SGHVS and CDR2 FQNEAQ. Trimming removed 5 bases from V and 6 bases from J; junction bases left unmatched: 6. As DNA, the CDR3 is TGTGCCAGCAGCATAATAGCGGGGGGTCCCGGGGAGCTGTTTTTT. Protein product: CASSIIAGGPGELFF.